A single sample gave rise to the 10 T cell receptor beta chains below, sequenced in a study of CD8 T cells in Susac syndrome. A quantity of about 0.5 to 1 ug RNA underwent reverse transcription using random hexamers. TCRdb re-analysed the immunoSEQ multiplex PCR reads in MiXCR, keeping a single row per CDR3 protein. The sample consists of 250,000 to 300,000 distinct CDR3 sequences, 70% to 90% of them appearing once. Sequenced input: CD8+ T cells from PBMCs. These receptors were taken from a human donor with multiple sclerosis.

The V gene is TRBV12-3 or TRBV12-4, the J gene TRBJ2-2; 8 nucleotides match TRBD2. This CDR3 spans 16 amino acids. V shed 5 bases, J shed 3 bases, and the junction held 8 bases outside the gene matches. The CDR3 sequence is CASSDPGGPDTGELFF. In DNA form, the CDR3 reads TGTGCCAGCAGTGACCCGGGAGGGCCCGACACCGGGGAGCTGTTTTTT.

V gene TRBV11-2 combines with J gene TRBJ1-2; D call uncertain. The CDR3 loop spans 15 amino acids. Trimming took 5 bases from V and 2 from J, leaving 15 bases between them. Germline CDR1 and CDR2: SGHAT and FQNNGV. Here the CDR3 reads CASSPSMGRNYGYTF. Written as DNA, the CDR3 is TGTGCCAGCAGCCCTTCTATGGGCCGAAACTATGGCTACACCTTC.

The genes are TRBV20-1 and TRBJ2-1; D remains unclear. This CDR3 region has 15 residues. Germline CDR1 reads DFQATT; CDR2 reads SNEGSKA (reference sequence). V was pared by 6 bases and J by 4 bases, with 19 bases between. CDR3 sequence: CSAAPTEILYNEQFF. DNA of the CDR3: TGCAGTGCCGCCCCCACAGAGATCTTGTACAATGAGCAGTTCTTC.

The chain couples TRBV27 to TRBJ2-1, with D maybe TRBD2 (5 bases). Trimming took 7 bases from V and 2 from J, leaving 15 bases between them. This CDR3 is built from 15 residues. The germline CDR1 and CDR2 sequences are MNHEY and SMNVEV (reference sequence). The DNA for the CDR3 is TGTGCCAGCACTCAAAGCGGTTTAACCTACAATGAGCAGTTCTTC. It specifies CASTQSGLTYNEQFF.

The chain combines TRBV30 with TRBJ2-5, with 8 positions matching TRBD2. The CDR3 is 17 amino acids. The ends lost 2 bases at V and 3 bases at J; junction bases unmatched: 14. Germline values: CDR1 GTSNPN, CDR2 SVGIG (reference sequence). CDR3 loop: CAWSPGWGRREEETQYF. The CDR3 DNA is TGTGCCTGGAGTCCAGGCTGGGGGCGGCGGGAGGAAGAGACCCAGTACTTC.

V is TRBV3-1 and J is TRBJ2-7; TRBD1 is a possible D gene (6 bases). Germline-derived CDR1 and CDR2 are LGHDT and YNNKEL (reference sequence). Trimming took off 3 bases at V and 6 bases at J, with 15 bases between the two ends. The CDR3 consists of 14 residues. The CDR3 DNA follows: TGTGCCAGCAGCCAGGACAGCTTTCTACGCGAGCAGTACTTC. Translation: CASSQDSFLREQYF.

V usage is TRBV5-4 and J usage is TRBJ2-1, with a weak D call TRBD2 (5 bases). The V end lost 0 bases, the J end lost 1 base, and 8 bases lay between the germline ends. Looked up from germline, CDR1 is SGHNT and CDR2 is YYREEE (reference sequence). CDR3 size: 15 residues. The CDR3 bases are TGTGCCAGCAGCTTGGAACTAGGTTCCTACAATGAGCAGTTCTTC. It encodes CASSLELGSYNEQFF.

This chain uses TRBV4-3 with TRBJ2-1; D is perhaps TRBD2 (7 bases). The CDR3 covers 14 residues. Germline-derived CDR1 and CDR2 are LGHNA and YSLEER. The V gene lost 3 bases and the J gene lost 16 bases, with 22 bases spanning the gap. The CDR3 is CASSQKGGEGPLFF. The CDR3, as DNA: TGCGCCAGCAGCCAGAAAGGGGGGGAGGGCCCACTTTTCTTC.

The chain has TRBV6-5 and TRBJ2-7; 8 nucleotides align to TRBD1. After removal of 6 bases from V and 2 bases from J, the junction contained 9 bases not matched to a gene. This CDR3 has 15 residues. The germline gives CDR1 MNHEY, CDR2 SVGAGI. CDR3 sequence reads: CASSYGQGGAYEQYF. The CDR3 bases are TGTGCCAGCAGCTACGGACAGGGTGGGGCCTACGAGCAGTACTTC.

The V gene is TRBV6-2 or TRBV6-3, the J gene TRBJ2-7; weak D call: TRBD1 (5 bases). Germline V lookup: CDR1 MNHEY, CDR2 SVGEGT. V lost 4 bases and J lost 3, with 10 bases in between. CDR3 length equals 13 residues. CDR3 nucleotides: TGTGCCAGCAGTTCGACAGTAATCTACGAGCAGTACTTC. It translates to CASSSTVIYEQYF.